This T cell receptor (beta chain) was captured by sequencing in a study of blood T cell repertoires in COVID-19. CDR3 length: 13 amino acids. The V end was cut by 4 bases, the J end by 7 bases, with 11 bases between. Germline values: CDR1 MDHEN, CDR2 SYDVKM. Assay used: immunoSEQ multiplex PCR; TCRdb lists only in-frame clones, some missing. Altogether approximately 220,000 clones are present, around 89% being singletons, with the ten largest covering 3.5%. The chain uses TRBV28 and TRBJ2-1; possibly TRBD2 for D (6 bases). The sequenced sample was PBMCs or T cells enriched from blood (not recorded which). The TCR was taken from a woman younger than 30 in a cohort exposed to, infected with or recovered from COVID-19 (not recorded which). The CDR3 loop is CASSSGGINEQFF. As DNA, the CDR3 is TGTGCCAGCAGTTCCGGGGGTATAAATGAGCAGTTCTTC. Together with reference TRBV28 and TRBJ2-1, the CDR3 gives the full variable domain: DVKVTQSSRYLVKRTGEKVFLECVQDMDHENMFWYRQDPGLGLRLIYFSYDVKMKEKGDIPEGYSVSREKKERFSLILESASTNQTSMYLCASSSGGINEQFFGPGTRLTVL.